The 15 T cell receptor beta chains presented below share a single source sample, sequenced in a study of tumor-infiltrating lymphocytes in primary liver carcinoma. TCR beta cDNA came from around 500 ng total RNA, primed with a constant-region primer. Construction of TCR beta libraries relied on three successive nested multiplex PCR rounds employing slightly modified ARM-PCR. TRBV1-TRBV30 forward primers and a C-beta reverse primer were used in the first two PCR rounds, which each ran for around 10 cycles. MiXCR, run by TCRdb on the multiplex PCR reads, gives a single entry per CDR3 protein. The table records under 200,000 distinct CDR3 sequences, 85% of them present only once. DNA and RNA were both co-extracted from approximately 22-30 mg of bulk tissue that had not been sorted. Sequencing was done on a sample of tumor tissue from primary liver carcinoma. These receptors originate from a man in his forties with primary liver carcinoma and hepatitis B virus infection.

Note on this clonotype: The junction departs from germline at one end; a sequencing error may be responsible. V usage is TRBV5-1 and J usage is TRBJ2-7, with D maybe TRBD2 (5 bases). The CDR3 covers 11 residues. From germline, CDR1 is SGHRS and CDR2 YFSETQ. The DNA for the CDR3 is TGCGCTAGCAGCTTTGACTACAAGCAGTACTTC. This encodes CASSFDYKQYF.

This chain connects TRBV6-1 to TRBJ1-1; no clear D gene. CDR1 is MNHNS, CDR2 SASEGT, per germline. The CDR3 has 14 amino acids. Between the trimmed V and J ends, which lost 6 bases and 9 bases, there was a span of 20 bases. CDR3 sequence: CASSGWSMNIKAFF. CDR3 nucleotide sequence: TGTGCCAGCAGCGGATGGTCTATGAACATTAAAGCTTTCTTT.

This clonotype was seen just once. Germline is not matched at one junction end, which may reflect a read error. The chain combines TRBV10-3 with TRBJ2-3, with D perhaps matching TRBD2 (5 bases). In germline, CDR1 is ENHRY, CDR2 SYGVKD. The CDR3 is 13 residues long. The CDR3 bases are TGTGCCGGCCGGGATGTAAGCACAGATACGCCGTATTTT. It yields the protein CAGRDVSTDTPYF.

This chain uses TRBV28 with TRBJ2-1, with 11 positions matching TRBD2. The CDR3 is 18 amino acids. The ends lost 6 bases at V and 9 bases at J; junction bases unmatched: 19. Germline V gene data show CDR1 as MDHEN and CDR2 as SYDVKM. CDR3 bases: TGTGCCAGCAGCCAAATAGATAGGACTAGCGGGTGGAGGGGTGAGCAGTTCTTC. Translation: CASSQIDRTSGWRGEQFF.

About this clonotype itself: A junction boundary mismatches the germline segment, possibly from a read error. This chain uses TRBV29-1 with TRBJ2-1; no clear D gene. The CDR3 sequence is 13 residues long. Germline CDR1 SQVTM, CDR2 ANQGSEA. In nucleotides, the CDR3 is TGCAGCGCCGCCCCCCCCTCCTACAATGAGCTGTTCTTC. Protein product: CSAAPPSYNELFF.

The rearrangement joins TRBV2 to TRBJ2-2; possibly TRBD1 for D (7 bases). The CDR3 spans 13 residues. CDR1 and CDR2 from the germline V gene are SNHLY and FYNNEI. Trimming stripped 6 bases from V and 6 bases from J, with 11 bases between. CDR3 bases: TGTGCCAGCAGCAGGGGGGCGGCCGGGGAGCTGTTTTTT. Its translation: CASSRGAAGELFF.

A word on this clonotype: The junction and the germline gene differ at one end; a read error may be behind it. The chain recombines TRBV7-9 with TRBJ2-1; 10 nucleotides line up with TRBD2. The CDR3 is 16 residues long. Germline lookup yields CDR1 SEHNR and CDR2 FQNEAQ (reference sequence). The DNA for the CDR3 is TGCGCCAGCAGCTTAGCCCTAGCGGGGGCCTACGATGAGCAGTTCTTC. Amino acid sequence: CASSLALAGAYDEQFF.

Comment on this clonotype: One end of the junction varies from germline; a read error may be responsible. This rearrangement joins TRBV5-1 to TRBJ2-2; possibly TRBD2 for D (5 bases). Germline V gene sequence: CDR1 SGHRS, CDR2 YFSETQ. The CDR3 extends over 17 amino acids. The CDR3 loop reads CARSAHLGGTNTGELSF. The CDR3 bases are TGCGCCAGAAGCGCCCACTTGGGCGGAACGAACACCGGGGAGCTGTCTTTT.

V usage is TRBV6-6 and J usage is TRBJ1-2; weak D call: TRBD1 (6 bases). The CDR3 extends over 12 amino acids. Germline V gives CDR1 MNHNY, CDR2 SVGAGI (reference sequence). The V and J ends lost 6 bases and 13 bases respectively, with 18 bases between them. The DNA for the CDR3 is TGTGCCAGCAGACAATGTACAGGGAGCTTCACCTTC. Its translation: CASRQCTGSFTF.

There are a few counts of this clonotype. This could be a read error, since a much larger clone is one nucleotide away. The chain has TRBV30 and TRBJ2-1; 9 bases line up with TRBD1. There are 14 residues in the CDR3. Germline loops: CDR1 GTSNPN, CDR2 SVGIG (reference sequence). CDR3 protein: CVWSLQGAFSEQFF. The CDR3 DNA reads TGTGTCTGGAGTTTACAGGGGGCCTTTTCGGAGCAGTTCTTC. Variable domain in full (rest from reference TRBV30 and TRBJ2-1): SQTIHQWPATLVQPVGSPLSLECTVEGTSNPNLYWYRQAAGRGLQLLFYSVGIGQISSEVPQNLSASRPQDRQFILSSKKLLLSDSGFYLCVWSLQGAFSEQFFGPGTRLTVL.

As regards this clonotype: Here the CDR3 omits its conserved ending phenylalanine or tryptophan, so a read error is the likely source. The chain employs TRBV6-1 and TRBJ2-2, with TRBD1 matching over 8 bases. The CDR3 extends over 15 amino acids. Germline V gene sequence: CDR1 MNHNS, CDR2 SASEGT. V trimming: 10 bases; J trimming: 7 bases; junction bases outside the gene matches: 14. CDR3: CATRTGTGESGELFS. The CDR3 DNA follows: TGTGCCACCCGGACCGGGACAGGCGAAAGCGGGGAGCTGTTTTCT.

Comment on this clonotype: An end of the junction does not agree with germline; a read error may underlie this. The chain carries TRBV29-1 and TRBJ2-7; D unclear. Germline CDR1 is SQVTM and CDR2 is ANQGSEA. The CDR3 has 14 residues. CDR3 in DNA: TGCAGCGTCACGGCTGGGATAGGGAACGACGAACAGTACTTC. It yields the protein CSVTAGIGNDEQYF.

Regarding this clonotype: At one end, the junction sequence differs from germline, possibly due to a read error. V is TRBV20-1 and J is TRBJ2-1; tentative D call: TRBD2 (5 bases). Germline CDR1 and CDR2: DFQATT and SNEGSKA (reference sequence). The CDR3 is made up of 11 amino acids. CDR3 protein: CSASLANKQFF. CDR3 coding DNA: TGCAGTGCTAGTCTAGCCAATAAGCAGTTCTTC.

In regard to this clonotype: Germline and junction disagree at one end, which may indicate a read error. This rearrangement joins TRBV29-1 to TRBJ2-2, with 9 positions matching TRBD2. Germline V lookup: CDR1 SQVTM, CDR2 ANQGSEA. This CDR3 spans 15 amino acids. Here the CDR3 reads CSVGTSAANTGKLLF. CDR3 in DNA: TGCAGCGTTGGGACTAGCGCGGCGAACACCGGGAAACTGCTTTTT.

The chain links TRBV5-4 to TRBJ2-2, with D possibly matching TRBD1 (6 bases). V was cut by 9 bases and J by 0 bases, with 12 bases left in between. In germline, CDR1 is SGHNT, CDR2 YYREEE (reference sequence). This CDR3 is 14 amino acids long. The CDR3 sequence is CANMPGANTGELFF. In DNA, the CDR3 is TGTGCCAACATGCCAGGGGCGAACACCGGGGAGCTGTTTTTT. Using reference TRBV5-4 and TRBJ2-2 for the parts outside the CDR3, the full variable domain is ETGVTQSPTHLIKTRGQQVTLRCSSQSGHNTVSWYQQALGQGPQFIFQYYREEENGRGNFPPRFSGLQFPNYSSELNVNALELDDSALYLCANMPGANTGELFFGEGSRLTVL.